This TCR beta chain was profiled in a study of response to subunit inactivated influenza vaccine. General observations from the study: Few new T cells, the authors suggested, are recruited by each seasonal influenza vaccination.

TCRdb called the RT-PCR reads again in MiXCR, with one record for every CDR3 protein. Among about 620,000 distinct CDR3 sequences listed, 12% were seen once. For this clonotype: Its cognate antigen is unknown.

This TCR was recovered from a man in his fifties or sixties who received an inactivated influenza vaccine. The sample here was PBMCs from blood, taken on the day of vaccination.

CDR3 amino acids: CASSLVGGRSYEQYF. CDR3 DNA sequence: TGCGCCAGCAGCTTGGTTGGCGGGAGATCCTACGAGCAGTACTTC. V gene TRBV5-1 combines with J gene TRBJ2-7; 7 bases map to TRBD2. Germline V lookup: CDR1 SGHRS, CDR2 YFSETQ. V lost 0 bases, J lost 1 base, and 4 bases stayed unmatched. The CDR3 is made up of 15 amino acids.